These 32 T cell receptor beta chains originate from one sample sequenced in a study of blood T cell repertoires in COVID-19. Repertoires were generated with immunoSEQ multiplex PCR, while TCRdb's copy carries only in-frame clones and drops some. The table shows around 470,000 clones, with 75% to 90% occurring only once. Sequencing was carried out using peripheral blood. The source is a man younger than 35 with COVID-19, enrolled during active disease.

V usage is TRBV12-3 or TRBV12-4 and J usage is TRBJ1-2; TRBD1 matches 8 bases. The J segment lost 8 bases and the V segment lost 5 bases, leaving 7 bases of the junction unmatched. The CDR3 runs 13 residues. The CDR3 region has the DNA TGTGCCAGCAGTCCCGGGACAGGAGAGGGCTACACCTTC. Its protein is CASSPGTGEGYTF.

About this clone itself: Other DNA sequences in the same sample also yield this CDR3. The chain employs TRBV6-5 and TRBJ2-5; 7 bases are a match to TRBD2. V trimming: 1 base; J trimming: 5 bases; junction bases outside the gene matches: 1. The CDR3 spans 13 residues. Germline CDR1 reads MNHEY; CDR2 reads SVGAGI. CDR3 DNA sequence: TGTGCCAGCAGTTACTTGGGGGGGGAGACCCAGTACTTC. Amino acids: CASSYLGGETQYF.

The chain combines TRBV2 with TRBJ2-5, with D unclear. The V end was cut by 1 base, the J end by 7 bases, with 16 bases between. Germline CDR1 reads SNHLY; CDR2 reads FYNNEI. This CDR3 is built from 15 residues. CDR3 DNA: TGTGCCAGCAGTGAAGGTCTGGGCACAATCGGGACCCAGTACTTC. This translates into CASSEGLGTIGTQYF.

CDR3 in amino acids: CASRDLPGTGLNTEAFF. CDR3 DNA: TGTGCCAGCCGCGATCTTCCTGGGACAGGTTTGAACACTGAAGCTTTCTTT. V is TRBV27 and J is TRBJ1-1; 8 bases match TRBD1. Per the germline V gene, CDR1 is MNHEY and CDR2 is SMNVEV (reference sequence). The trim removed 8 bases at V and 0 bases at J, leaving 14 bases unmatched. The CDR3 consists of 17 residues.

The rearrangement links TRBV4-1 to TRBJ2-7; 8 bases match TRBD2. Germline CDR1 and CDR2: MGHRA and YSYEKL. The CDR3 loop spans 15 amino acids. Trimming at V came to 1 base and at J to 1 base, leaving 3 bases not matched to a gene. CDR3 protein: CASSQGLARSYEQYF. CDR3 DNA sequence: TGCGCCAGCAGCCAAGGACTAGCGAGATCCTACGAGCAGTACTTC.

This chain joins TRBV5-1 and TRBJ2-5, with 13 positions matching TRBD2. Per germline, CDR1 SGHRS and CDR2 YFSETQ. The CDR3 covers 17 residues. J lost 3 bases, V lost 4 bases, and 9 bases had no gene match. CDR3 in DNA: TGCGCCAGCAGCCCCCGGACTAGCGGGAGTGGGGAAGAGACCCAGTACTTC. Translation gives CASSPRTSGSGEETQYF.

This chain uses TRBV5-4 with TRBJ2-1, with no clear D. Germline CDR1 reads SGHNT; CDR2 reads YYREEE (reference sequence). The CDR3 loop spans 12 amino acids. The germline V and J ends were trimmed by 1 base and 10 bases, with 9 bases remaining between them. The DNA of the CDR3 is TGTGCCAGCAGCTTGAGTCCACGGGAGCAGTTCTTC. Its protein is CASSLSPREQFF.

The chain has TRBV3-1 (or the pseudogene TRBV3-2) and TRBJ2-3, with D hard to call. This CDR3 contains 14 residues. V lost 0 bases and J 4 bases, leaving 8 bases between the germline ends. Germline V gene data show CDR1 as LGHDT and CDR2 as YNNKEL (reference sequence). CDR3 DNA: TGTGCCAGCAGCCAAGAACAGCCCTCAGATACGCAGTATTTT. It specifies CASSQEQPSDTQYF.

The chain links TRBV10-3 to TRBJ2-7, with D possibly TRBD1 on 5 matching bases. The germline V gene encodes CDR1 ENHRY and CDR2 SYGVKD. V was pared by 1 base and J by 3 bases, with 16 bases between. CDR3 size: 16 residues. The CDR3 protein is CAISEFRDSPGYEQYF. The CDR3 bases are TGTGCCATCAGTGAGTTCCGCGACAGCCCTGGCTACGAGCAGTACTTC.

The chain couples TRBV3-1 (or the pseudogene TRBV3-2) to TRBJ1-1; D may be TRBD1 (5 bases). CDR3 length equals 15 residues. Germline CDR1 reads LGHDT; CDR2 reads YNNKEL (reference sequence). Trimming shortened V by 3 bases and J by 5 bases, and 16 bases separated the two germline ends. CDR3 sequence reads: CASSQGGFPGTEAFF. The CDR3 DNA reads TGTGCCAGCAGCCAGGGGGGTTTCCCCGGGACTGAAGCTTTCTTT.

The gene calls are TRBV5-1 and TRBJ2-7; D is possibly TRBD1 (5 bases). Germline values: CDR1 SGHRS, CDR2 YFSETQ. This CDR3 is built from 13 residues. V lost 3 bases to trimming and J lost 5 bases, with 12 bases between them. CDR3 loop: CASSSGWRNEQYF. DNA of the CDR3: TGCGCCAGCAGCTCAGGGTGGCGGAACGAGCAGTACTTC.

V usage is TRBV6-1 and J usage is TRBJ1-2; no firm D call. This CDR3 spans 14 amino acids. CDR1 MNHNS and CDR2 SASEGT come from the germline V gene. V was pared by 2 bases and J by 2 bases, with 9 bases between. CDR3 amino acids: CASSELSRNYGYTF. In DNA form, the CDR3 reads TGTGCCAGCAGTGAACTATCCAGGAACTATGGCTACACCTTC.

The CDR3 DNA follows: TGTGCCAGCAGCTCCGGGATGCGAGCGGGAGGCTACTCTGGGGCCAACGTCCTGACTTTC. This codes for CASSSGMRAGGYSGANVLTF. The V and J genes are TRBV5-4 and TRBJ2-6; 9 positions match TRBD2. The CDR3 has 20 residues. Trimming took 3 bases from V and 0 from J; bases not matched to a gene: 13. Germline V lookup: CDR1 SGHNT, CDR2 YYREEE (reference sequence).

The rearrangement joins TRBV5-1 to TRBJ1-5; the D is unclear. V gave up 0 bases and J gave up 6 bases, with 10 bases separating them. The CDR3 runs to 14 residues. CDR1 is SGHRS, CDR2 YFSETQ, per germline. Here the CDR3 DNA reads TGCGCCAGCAGCTTGGATGGGAGCTCTCAGCCCCAGCATTTT. Translating gives CASSLDGSSQPQHF.

This chain connects TRBV2 to TRBJ2-7; 8 positions match TRBD1. CDR1 is SNHLY, CDR2 FYNNEI, per germline. This CDR3 has 15 residues. The V gene end was trimmed by 2 bases and the J gene end by 1 base; junction bases not matched to a gene: 4. As DNA, the CDR3 is TGTGCCAGCAGTGAACCCGGGGACAGGTCCTACGAGCAGTACTTC. The encoded protein is CASSEPGDRSYEQYF.

The chain recombines TRBV6-1 with TRBJ2-7; 12 nucleotides align to TRBD1. Germline-derived CDR1 and CDR2 are MNHNS and SASEGT. After removal of 0 bases from V and 4 bases from J, the junction contained 4 bases not matched to a gene. The CDR3 has 16 residues. The CDR3 bases are TGTGCCAGCAGTGAAGCGGGACAGGGGGCTCGGTACGAGCAGTACTTC. Translation gives CASSEAGQGARYEQYF.

The chain joins TRBV6-5 to TRBJ2-7, with D perhaps matching TRBD1 (6 bases). This CDR3 is 14 amino acids long. The germline V gene has CDR1 MNHEY and CDR2 SVGAGI. The V end lost 6 bases, the J end lost 5 bases, and 17 bases lay between the germline ends. In DNA form, the CDR3 reads TGTGCCAGCAGGCGCCAGGGGAGCGTGAACGAGCAGTACTTC. This gives the protein CASRRQGSVNEQYF.

The V call is TRBV7-2, the J call TRBJ2-1; tentatively, D is TRBD2 (6 bases). Germline CDR1 and CDR2: SGHTA and FQGNSA. CDR3 length: 12 amino acids. V was pared by 4 bases and J by 9 bases, with 10 bases between. The DNA of the CDR3 is TGTGCCAGCAGCTCCGGGGGAAGTGAGCAGTTCTTC. As protein: CASSSGGSEQFF.

This clone has a handful of counts. The rearrangement uses TRBV3-1 (or the pseudogene TRBV3-2) and TRBJ1-6; D might be TRBD1 (5 bases). CDR3 size: 15 residues. V was trimmed by 1 base and J by 4 bases, leaving 8 bases between them. The germline V gene has CDR1 LGHDT and CDR2 YNNKEL (reference sequence). The CDR3 loop reads CASSQGQKYNSPLHF. CDR3 sequence (DNA): TGTGCCAGCAGCCAAGGACAGAAATATAATTCACCCCTCCACTTT.

This sequence joins TRBV14 and TRBJ2-5, with 7 nucleotides matching TRBD2. With 0 bases clipped from V and 5 bases from J, the junction kept 6 bases outside the gene matches. Germline CDR1 reads SGHDN; CDR2 reads FVKESK. This CDR3 region has 15 residues. CDR3 bases: TGTGCCAGCAGCCAAGATGAGACTAGCTGGGAGACCCAGTACTTC. Protein sequence: CASSQDETSWETQYF.

V gene TRBV5-6 combines with J gene TRBJ1-1; 7 bases line up with TRBD1. CDR1 and CDR2 (germline): SGHDT, YYEEEE. With V trimmed by 3 bases and J by 7 bases, 3 bases remained unmatched. This CDR3 comprises 12 residues. Here the CDR3 DNA reads TGTGCCAGCAGCTGGGGACAGCTTGAAGCTTTCTTT. It specifies CASSWGQLEAFF. The complete variable domain, with remaining parts taken from reference TRBV5-6 and TRBJ1-1, reads DAGVTQSPTHLIKTRGQQVTLRCSPKSGHDTVSWYQQALGQGPQFIFQYYEEEERQRGNFPDRFSGHQFPNYSSELNVNALLLGDSALYLCASSWGQLEAFFGQGTRLTVV.

This chain joins TRBV4-2 and TRBJ2-2; D is perhaps TRBD1 (6 bases). The V and J ends lost 4 bases and 3 bases respectively, with 9 bases between them. The CDR3 consists of 14 residues. Germline lookup yields CDR1 LGHNA and CDR2 YNFKEQ. CDR3 region: CASSPGQYTGELFF. The CDR3 region has the DNA TGTGCCAGCAGCCCGGGACAATACACCGGGGAGCTGTTTTTT.

The V call is TRBV5-1, the J call TRBJ2-1; 10 bases align to TRBD2. CDR3 size: 15 residues. Germline assignment: CDR1 SGHRS and CDR2 YFSETQ. The V gene end was trimmed by 4 bases and the J gene end by 8 bases; junction bases not matched to a gene: 9. Here the CDR3 DNA reads TGCGCCAGCAGCCTGTCGGGACTAGCGAGTCATGAGCAGTTCTTC. This translates into CASSLSGLASHEQFF.

The chain carries TRBV24-1 and TRBJ2-5; 10 positions match TRBD1. CDR3 length equals 16 residues. Germline trimming cut 2 bases from V and 4 bases from J; bases unmatched to any gene: 6. CDR1 is KGHDR, CDR2 SFDVKD, per germline. The CDR3 here is CATSDSGTGVPETQYF. The CDR3, as DNA: TGTGCCACCAGTGATTCCGGGACAGGGGTCCCAGAGACCCAGTACTTC.

The DNA for the CDR3 is TGTGCCAGCAGCCCCCCCGGCACTAGCGGGAACAATGAGCAGTTCTTC. Encoded protein: CASSPPGTSGNNEQFF. V gene TRBV7-8 combines with J gene TRBJ2-1, with 10 nucleotides matching TRBD2. The CDR3 runs 16 residues. Germline CDR1 and CDR2: SGHVS and FQNEAQ. The V segment lost 5 bases and the J segment 5 bases; nucleotides outside the gene matches: 9.

This chain connects TRBV2 to TRBJ2-7; 8 nucleotides agree with TRBD1. CDR1 is SNHLY and CDR2 is FYNNEI in the germline V gene. J lost 8 bases, V lost 5 bases, and 17 bases had no gene match. CDR3 size: 16 residues. The CDR3 loop reads CASSPDRDRWFYKQYF. The CDR3 DNA sequence: TGTGCCAGCAGTCCCGACCGGGACAGGTGGTTTTACAAGCAGTACTTC. Variable domain in full (rest from reference TRBV2 and TRBJ2-7): EPEVTQTPSHQVTQMGQEVILRCVPISNHLYFYWYRQILGQKVEFLVSFYNNEISEKSEIFDDQFSVERPDGSNFTLKIRSTKLEDSAMYFCASSPDRDRWFYKQYFGPGTRLTVT.

This clone was recorded only once. The V gene is TRBV5-1, the J gene TRBJ2-1; 10 bases agree with TRBD2. CDR1 and CDR2 from the germline V gene are SGHRS and YFSETQ. The CDR3 totals 18 residues. J was trimmed by 6 bases and V by 3 bases; bases with no gene match: 15. The CDR3 DNA reads as TGCGCCAGCAGCTACAGGACTAGCGGAAACCCCGTTATCAATGAGCAGTTCTTC. Protein product: CASSYRTSGNPVINEQFF.

The genes are TRBV5-6 and TRBJ2-2, with unresolved D. Germline CDR1 reads SGHDT; CDR2 reads YYEEEE. The CDR3 has 12 residues. Trimming removed 2 bases from V and 7 bases from J, with 6 bases in between. The DNA of the CDR3 is TGTGCCAGCAGCTTTAGACACGGGGAGCTGTTTTTT. Its protein product is CASSFRHGELFF.

The CDR3 DNA reads as TGTGCCAGCAGCTCACAGGGGGCGAATCAGCCCCAGCATTTT. Amino acid sequence: CASSSQGANQPQHF. The V call is TRBV7-9, the J call TRBJ1-5; 9 bases map to TRBD1. Germline CDR1 and CDR2: SEHNR and FQNEAQ (reference sequence). The CDR3 is 14 amino acids. The V and J ends lost 4 bases and 4 bases, in that order; junction bases with no gene match: 2.

This clone showed up just a few times. The chain is built from TRBV19 and TRBJ1-5, with a possible D match to TRBD1 (6 bases). This CDR3 is 14 amino acids long. Germline CDR1 reads LNHDA; CDR2 reads SQIVND (reference sequence). Trimming shortened V by 4 bases and J by 3 bases, and 10 bases separated the two germline ends. CDR3 protein: CASSKGQINQPQHF. CDR3 nucleotides: TGTGCCAGTAGTAAGGGACAAATCAATCAGCCCCAGCATTTT.

In this sample, this clone turned up once. The V call is TRBV2, the J call TRBJ2-5; 8 positions match TRBD1. The CDR3 is 15 residues long. After removal of 6 bases from V and 4 bases from J, the junction contained 10 bases not matched to a gene. Germline V gives CDR1 SNHLY, CDR2 FYNNEI. This CDR3 reads CASSDPPTGAETQYF. In DNA, the CDR3 is TGTGCCAGCAGCGATCCCCCGACAGGGGCAGAGACCCAGTACTTC.

V is TRBV19 and J is TRBJ2-5, with D perhaps TRBD2 (5 bases). With 7 bases removed from V and 2 bases from J, the gap between germline ends came to 14 bases. The CDR3 has 14 amino acids. Germline lookup yields CDR1 LNHDA and CDR2 SQIVND (reference sequence). The CDR3, as DNA: TGTGCCAGTAATCAAGCTAGCCATCAAGAGACCCAGTACTTC. Translation: CASNQASHQETQYF.